This TCR beta chain is from a study of PD-1 blockade in mismatch repair-deficient tumors. Findings and limits, study-wide: Rapid post-treatment expansion, then contraction, generally preceding radiologic response, marked tumor-resident clones.

The CDR3 has 13 amino acids. Between the trimmed V and J ends, which lost 5 bases and 8 bases, there was a span of 15 bases. Germline V gives CDR1 MNHEY, CDR2 SMNVEV (reference sequence). TCRdb's copy holds only in-frame clones and misses some; the assay was immunoSEQ multiplex PCR. Among about 16,000 clones listed, 84% were seen once. Turning to this clone: Antigen specificity is unknown.

Mismatch repair deficiency was confirmed in all patients, by PCR or immunohistochemistry. TCR sequencing covered a few patients who responded to pembrolizumab. The chain recombines TRBV27 with TRBJ1-1; no firm D call. The clonotype comes from an adult with mismatch repair-deficient cancer. Specimen: PBMCs, collected before pembrolizumab treatment. In nucleotides, the CDR3 is TGTGCCAGCAGTACAACCCCAGACTCCGAAGCTTTCTTT. Residues: CASSTTPDSEAFF.